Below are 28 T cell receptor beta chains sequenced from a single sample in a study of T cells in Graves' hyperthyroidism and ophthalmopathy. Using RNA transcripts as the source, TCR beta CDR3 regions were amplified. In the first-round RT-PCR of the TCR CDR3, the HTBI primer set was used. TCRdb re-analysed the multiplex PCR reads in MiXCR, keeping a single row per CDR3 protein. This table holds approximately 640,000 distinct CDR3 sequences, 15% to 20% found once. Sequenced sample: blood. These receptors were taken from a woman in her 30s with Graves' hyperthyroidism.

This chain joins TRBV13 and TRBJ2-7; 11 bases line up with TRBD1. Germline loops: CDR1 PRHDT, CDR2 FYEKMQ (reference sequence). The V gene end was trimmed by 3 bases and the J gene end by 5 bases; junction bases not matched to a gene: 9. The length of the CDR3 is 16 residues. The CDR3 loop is CASSFPPGQGVHEQYF. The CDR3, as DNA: TGTGCCAGCAGCTTCCCTCCGGGACAGGGGGTTCACGAGCAGTACTTC.

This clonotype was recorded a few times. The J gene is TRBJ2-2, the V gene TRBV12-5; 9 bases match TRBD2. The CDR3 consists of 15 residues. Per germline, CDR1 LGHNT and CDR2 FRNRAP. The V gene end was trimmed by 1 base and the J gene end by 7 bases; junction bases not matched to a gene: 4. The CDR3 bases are TGTGCTAGTGGTTTGGACAGGACTAGCGACGGGGAGCTGTTTTTT. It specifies CASGLDRTSDGELFF. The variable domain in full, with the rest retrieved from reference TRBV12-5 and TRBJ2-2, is DARVTQTPRHKVTEMGQEVTMRCQPILGHNTVFWYRQTMMQGLELLAYFRNRAPLDDSGMPKDRFSAEMPDATLATLKIQPSEPRDSAVYFCASGLDRTSDGELFFGEGSRLTVL.

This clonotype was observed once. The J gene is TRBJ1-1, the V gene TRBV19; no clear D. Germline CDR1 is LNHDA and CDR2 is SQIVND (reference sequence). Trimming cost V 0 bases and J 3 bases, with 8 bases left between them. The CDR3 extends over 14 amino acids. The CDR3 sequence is CASSIEAGDTEAFF. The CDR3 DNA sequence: TGTGCCAGTAGTATAGAGGCTGGGGACACTGAAGCTTTCTTT.

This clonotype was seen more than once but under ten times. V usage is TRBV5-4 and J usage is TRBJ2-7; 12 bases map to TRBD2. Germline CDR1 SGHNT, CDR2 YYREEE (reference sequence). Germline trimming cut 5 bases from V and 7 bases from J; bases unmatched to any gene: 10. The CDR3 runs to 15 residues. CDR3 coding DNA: TGTGCCAGCAGGGAAAGTCTAGCGGGAGGGCCGGAGCAGTACTTC. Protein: CASRESLAGGPEQYF.

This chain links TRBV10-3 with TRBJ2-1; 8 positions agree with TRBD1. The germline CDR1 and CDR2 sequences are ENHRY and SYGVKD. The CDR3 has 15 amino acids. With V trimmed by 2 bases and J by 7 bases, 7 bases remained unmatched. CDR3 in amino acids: CAISEGGQVGNEQFF. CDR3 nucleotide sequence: TGTGCCATCAGTGAGGGGGGACAGGTGGGAAATGAGCAGTTCTTC.

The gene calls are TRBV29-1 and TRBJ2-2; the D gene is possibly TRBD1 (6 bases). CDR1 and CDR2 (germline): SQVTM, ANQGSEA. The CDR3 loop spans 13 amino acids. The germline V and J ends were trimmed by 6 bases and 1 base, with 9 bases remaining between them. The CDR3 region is CSVQGQNTGELFF. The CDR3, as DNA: TGCAGCGTGCAGGGACAGAACACCGGGGAGCTGTTTTTT.

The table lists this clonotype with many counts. The CDR3 DNA sequence: TGTGCCAGCAGCCACCCAACCAGCGGGACTCTTTACGAGCAGTACTTC. It specifies CASSHPTSGTLYEQYF. The J gene is TRBJ2-7, the V gene TRBV3-1; TRBD2 matches 7 bases. CDR1 LGHDT and CDR2 YNNKEL come from the germline V gene (reference sequence). The V gene end was trimmed by 3 bases and the J gene end by 4 bases; junction bases not matched to a gene: 12. The CDR3 has 16 residues.

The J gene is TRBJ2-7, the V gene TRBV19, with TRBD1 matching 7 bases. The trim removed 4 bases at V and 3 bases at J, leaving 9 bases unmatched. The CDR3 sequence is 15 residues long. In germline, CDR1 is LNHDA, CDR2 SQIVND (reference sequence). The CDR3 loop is CASSTRQGSYYEQYF. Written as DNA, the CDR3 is TGTGCCAGTAGTACCAGACAGGGATCCTACTACGAGCAGTACTTC.

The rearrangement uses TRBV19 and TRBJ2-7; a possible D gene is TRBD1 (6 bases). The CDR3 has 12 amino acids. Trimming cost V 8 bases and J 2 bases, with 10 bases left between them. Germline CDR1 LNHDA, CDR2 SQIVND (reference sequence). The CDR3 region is CASARDTYEQYF. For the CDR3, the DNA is TGTGCCAGTGCCCGGGACACCTACGAGCAGTACTTC.

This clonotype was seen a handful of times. This CDR3 reads CASSEGYSPLHF. The CDR3 DNA reads as TGTGCCAGCAGTGAAGGTTATTCACCCCTCCACTTT. The rearrangement uses TRBV25-1 and TRBJ1-6; D is undetermined. This CDR3 has 12 amino acids. Looked up from germline, CDR1 is MGHDK and CDR2 is SYGVNS. V was clipped by 2 bases and J by 8 bases, with 4 bases between them.

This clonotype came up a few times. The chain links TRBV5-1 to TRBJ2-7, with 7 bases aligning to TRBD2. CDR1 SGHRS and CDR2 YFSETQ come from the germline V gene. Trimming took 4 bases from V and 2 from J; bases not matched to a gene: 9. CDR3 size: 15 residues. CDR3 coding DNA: TGCGCCAGCAGCCGCGTCGGGACTACCACCTACGAGCAGTACTTC. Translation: CASSRVGTTTYEQYF.

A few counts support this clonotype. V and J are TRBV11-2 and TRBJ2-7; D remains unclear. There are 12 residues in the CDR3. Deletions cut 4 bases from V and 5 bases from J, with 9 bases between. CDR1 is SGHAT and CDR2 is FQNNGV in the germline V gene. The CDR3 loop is CASSSWGNEQYF. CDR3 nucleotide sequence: TGTGCCAGCAGCTCGTGGGGTAACGAGCAGTACTTC.

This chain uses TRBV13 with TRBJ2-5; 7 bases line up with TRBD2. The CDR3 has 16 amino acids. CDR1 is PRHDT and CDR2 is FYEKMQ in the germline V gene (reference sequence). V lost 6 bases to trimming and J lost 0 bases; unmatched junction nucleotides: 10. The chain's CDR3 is CASSQRASGYQETQYF. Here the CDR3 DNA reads TGTGCCAGCAGTCAGCGGGCTAGCGGATACCAAGAGACCCAGTACTTC. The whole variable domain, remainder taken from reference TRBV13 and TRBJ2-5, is AAGVIQSPRHLIKEKRETATLKCYPIPRHDTVYWYQQGPGQDPQFLISFYEKMQSDKGSIPDRFSAQQFSDYHSELNMSSLELGDSALYFCASSQRASGYQETQYFGPGTRLLVL.

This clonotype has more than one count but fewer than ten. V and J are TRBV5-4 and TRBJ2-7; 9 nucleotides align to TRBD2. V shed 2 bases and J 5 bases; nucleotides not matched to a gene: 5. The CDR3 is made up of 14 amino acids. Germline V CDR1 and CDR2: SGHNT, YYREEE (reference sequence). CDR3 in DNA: TGTGCCAGCAGCTTCCAGCGGGAGGTCCACGAGCAGTACTTC. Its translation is CASSFQREVHEQYF.

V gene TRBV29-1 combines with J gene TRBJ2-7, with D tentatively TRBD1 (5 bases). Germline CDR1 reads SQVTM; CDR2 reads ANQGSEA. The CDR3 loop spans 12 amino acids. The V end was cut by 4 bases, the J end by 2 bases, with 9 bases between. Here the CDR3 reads CSVGQGTYEQYF. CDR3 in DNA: TGCAGCGTTGGGCAGGGTACCTACGAGCAGTACTTC.

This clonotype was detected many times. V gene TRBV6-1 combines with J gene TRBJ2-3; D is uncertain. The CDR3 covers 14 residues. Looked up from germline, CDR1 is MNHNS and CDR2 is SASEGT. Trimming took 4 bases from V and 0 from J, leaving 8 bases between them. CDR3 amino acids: CASSVLSSTDTQYF. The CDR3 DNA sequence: TGTGCCAGCAGTGTTTTATCCAGCACAGATACGCAGTATTTT.

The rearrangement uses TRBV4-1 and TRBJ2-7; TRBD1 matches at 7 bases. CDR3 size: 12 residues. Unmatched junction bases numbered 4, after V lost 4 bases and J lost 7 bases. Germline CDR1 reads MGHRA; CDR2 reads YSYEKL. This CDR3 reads CASSPGGKEQYF. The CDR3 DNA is TGCGCCAGCAGCCCAGGGGGTAAAGAGCAGTACTTC.

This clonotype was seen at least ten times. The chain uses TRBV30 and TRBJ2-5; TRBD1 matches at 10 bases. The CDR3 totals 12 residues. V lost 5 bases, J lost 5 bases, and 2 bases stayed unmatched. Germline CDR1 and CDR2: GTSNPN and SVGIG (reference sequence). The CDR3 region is CAWGTGVETQYF. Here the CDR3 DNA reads TGTGCCTGGGGGACAGGGGTCGAGACCCAGTACTTC.

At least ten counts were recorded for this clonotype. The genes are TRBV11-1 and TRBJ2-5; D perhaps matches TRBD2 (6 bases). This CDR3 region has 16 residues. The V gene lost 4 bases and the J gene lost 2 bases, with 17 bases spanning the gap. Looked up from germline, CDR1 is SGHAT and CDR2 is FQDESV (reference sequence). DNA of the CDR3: TGTGCCAGCAGCTCTGGTGCGACCGGGGGACAAGAGACCCAGTACTTC. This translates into CASSSGATGGQETQYF.

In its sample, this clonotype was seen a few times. In DNA form, the CDR3 reads TGCAGCGGCCGGGACAGGACCTCCTACGAGCAGTACTTC. It encodes CSGRDRTSYEQYF. J is TRBJ2-7 and V is TRBV29-1; TRBD1 agrees at 8 bases. Germline CDR1 and CDR2: SQVTM and ANQGSEA. This CDR3 spans 13 amino acids. The J segment lost 0 bases and the V segment lost 7 bases, leaving 5 bases of the junction unmatched.

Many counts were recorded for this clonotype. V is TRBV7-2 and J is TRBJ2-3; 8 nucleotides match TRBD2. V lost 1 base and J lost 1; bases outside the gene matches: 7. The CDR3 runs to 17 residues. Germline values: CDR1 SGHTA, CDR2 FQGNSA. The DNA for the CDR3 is TGTGCCAGCAGCTTAGTCCCCTTAGCGGGGCGCACAGATACGCAGTATTTT. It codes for CASSLVPLAGRTDTQYF.

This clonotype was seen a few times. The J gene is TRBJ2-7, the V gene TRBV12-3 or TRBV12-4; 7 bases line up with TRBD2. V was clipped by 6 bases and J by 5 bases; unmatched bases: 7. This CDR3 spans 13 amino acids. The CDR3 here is CASRRLAANEQYF. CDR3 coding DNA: TGTGCCAGCAGACGACTAGCTGCAAACGAGCAGTACTTC.

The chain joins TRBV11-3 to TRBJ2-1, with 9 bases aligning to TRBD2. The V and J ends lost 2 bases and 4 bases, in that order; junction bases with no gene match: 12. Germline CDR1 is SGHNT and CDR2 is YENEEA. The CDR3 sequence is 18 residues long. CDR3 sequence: CASSLQEPWTSVYNEQFF. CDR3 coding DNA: TGTGCCAGCAGCTTACAGGAGCCGTGGACTAGCGTTTACAATGAGCAGTTCTTC.

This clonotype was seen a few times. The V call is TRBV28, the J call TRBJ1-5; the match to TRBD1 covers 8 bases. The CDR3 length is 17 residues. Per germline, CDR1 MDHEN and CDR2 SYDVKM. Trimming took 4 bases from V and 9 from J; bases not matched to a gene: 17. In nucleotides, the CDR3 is TGTGCCAGCAGTTCCCCGTCACAGGGGGGGGGGGAGTCGCCCCAGCATTTT. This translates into CASSSPSQGGGESPQHF.

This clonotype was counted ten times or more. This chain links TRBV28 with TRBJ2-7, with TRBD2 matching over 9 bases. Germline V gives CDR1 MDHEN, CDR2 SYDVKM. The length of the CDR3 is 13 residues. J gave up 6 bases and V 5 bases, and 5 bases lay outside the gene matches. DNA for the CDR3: TGTGCCAGCAGTCTCACTAGCGGGCTCGAGCAGTACTTC. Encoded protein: CASSLTSGLEQYF.

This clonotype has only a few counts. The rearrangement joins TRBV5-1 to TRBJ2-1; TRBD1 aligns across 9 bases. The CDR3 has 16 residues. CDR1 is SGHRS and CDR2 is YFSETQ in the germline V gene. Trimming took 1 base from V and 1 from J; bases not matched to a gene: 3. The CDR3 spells CASSLRGTGSYNEQFF. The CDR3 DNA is TGCGCCAGCAGCTTGAGGGGGACAGGGTCCTACAATGAGCAGTTCTTC.

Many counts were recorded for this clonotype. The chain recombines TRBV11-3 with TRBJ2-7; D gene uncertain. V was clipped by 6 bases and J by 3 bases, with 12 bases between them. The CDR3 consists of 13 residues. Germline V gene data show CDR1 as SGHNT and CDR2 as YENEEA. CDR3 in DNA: TGTGCCAGCAGATACCAATCGGGCTACGAGCAGTACTTC. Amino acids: CASRYQSGYEQYF.

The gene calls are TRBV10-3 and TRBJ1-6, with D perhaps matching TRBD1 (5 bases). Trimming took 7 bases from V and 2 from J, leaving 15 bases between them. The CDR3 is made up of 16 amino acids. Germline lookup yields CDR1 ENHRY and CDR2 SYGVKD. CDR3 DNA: TGTGCCATCACCGCCCAGGGAAGCACCTATAATTCACCCCTCCACTTT. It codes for CAITAQGSTYNSPLHF.